This TCR beta chain was captured by sequencing in a study of cytomegalovirus exposure and HLA in healthy donors. V dropped 4 bases and J dropped 3 bases, with 15 bases sitting between them. Germline loops: CDR1 SGHAT, CDR2 FQNNGV. The CDR3 runs to 15 residues. Method: immunoSEQ multiplex PCR; TCRdb's copy keeps in-frame clones and lacks some. The table lists 130,000 to 150,000 clones, 80% to 90% of them singletons. Sequencing was carried out using PBMCs. The receptor comes from a woman between 18 and 30 years old in good health and CMV-seropositive. V usage is TRBV11-2 and J usage is TRBJ2-5, with a possible D match to TRBD2 (5 bases). CDR3 coding DNA: TGTGCCAGCAGCTCCTCGGGTAGGCGGGAAGAGACCCAGTACTTC. Translated, it gives CASSSSGRREETQYF. The full variable domain, rest sourced from reference TRBV11-2 and TRBJ2-5, is EAGVAQSPRYKIIEKRQSVAFWCNPISGHATLYWYQQILGQGPKLLIQFQNNGVVDDSQLPKDRFSAERLKGVDSTLKIQPAKLEDSAVYLCASSSSGRREETQYFGPGTRLLVL.